The rows below give T cell receptor beta chains drawn from one sample of a study of cytomegalovirus exposure and HLA in healthy donors. Some clones are missing from TCRdb's copy, which holds only in-frame ones; the method was immunoSEQ multiplex PCR. This table lists more than 200,000 clones. Material for sequencing was PBMCs. Receptors originate from a woman under 40 in good health and CMV-seropositive. Each CDR3 is given with its conserved first and last residue. Fields, in order: J gene, D gene, V gene, CDR3 DNA, CDR3 protein. A D gene is named only where the DNA matches it firmly.

>TRBJ1-2|-|TRBV4-2
TGTGCCAGCAGCCAACAGGACTTTGGCTACACCTTC
CASSQQDFGYTF
>TRBJ1-6|-|TRBV6-1
TGTGCCAGCAGTGAGCTCGACAGAAATTCACCCCTCCACTTT
CASSELDRNSPLHF
>TRBJ2-1|TRBD2|TRBV9
TGTGCCAGCAGCGTAATGGCTAGCGGGGGGCACTACAATGAGCAGTTCTTC
CASSVMASGGHYNEQFF
>TRBJ1-6|-|TRBV9
TGTGCCAGCAGCTCGACGACAGGCCTAATTGAGCCCCTCCACTTT
CASSSTTGLIEPLHF
>TRBJ1-5|TRBD1|TRBV10-2
TGCGCCAGCAGAAGGGACAGGGTGGGTAATAGCAATCAGCCCCAGCATTTT
CASRRDRVGNSNQPQHF
>TRBJ2-1|-|TRBV2
TGTGCCAGCAGTGAAGGACTAGGGAACAATGAGCAGTTCTTC
CASSEGLGNNEQFF
>TRBJ1-1|TRBD1|TRBV4-1
TGCGCCAGCAGCCGAAGACAGGGTCAATTGAACACTGAAGCTTTCTTT
CASSRRQGQLNTEAFF
>TRBJ1-1|-|TRBV6-6
TGTGCCAGCAGTCACTCGGGGGGGAACACTGAAGCTTTCTTT
CASSHSGGNTEAFF
>TRBJ1-2|TRBD1|TRBV19
TGTGCCAGTAGTCACAGGGGAAATGGCTACACCTTC
CASSHRGNGYTF
>TRBJ1-5|-|TRBV7-8
TGTGCCAGCAGCCCCACCAGGACAGTCAGCAATCAGCCCCAGCATTTT
CASSPTRTVSNQPQHF
>TRBJ1-1|TRBD1|TRBV4-1
TGCGCCAGCAGCCAAGTCCTCTGGACAGGGGGCCTAAACACTGAAGCTTTCTTT
CASSQVLWTGGLNTEAFF
>TRBJ1-1|-|TRBV6-5
TGTGCCAGCAGCACAGGGCGGAACACTGAAGCTTTCTTT
CASSTGRNTEAFF
>TRBJ1-5|TRBD1|TRBV27
TGTGCCAGCATTCCCTCACAGGGGGCCCCTGGCAATCAGCCCCAGCATTTT
CASIPSQGAPGNQPQHF
>TRBJ2-1|-|TRBV7-8
TGTGCCAGCAGCCGTCAGGGGTTGGGCGGCTATGAGCAGTTCTTC
CASSRQGLGGYEQFF
>TRBJ2-1|TRBD1|TRBV5-1
TGCGCCAGCAGCTTGGGTTTTAGGACAGGGGCAGACAATGAGCAGTTCTTC
CASSLGFRTGADNEQFF
>TRBJ1-6|-|TRBV15
TGTGCCACCAGCAGCAACCAGGGTTGGAATTCACCCCTCCACTTT
CATSSNQGWNSPLHF
>TRBJ2-1|-|TRBV9
TGTGCCAGCAGCGCGGGAGCATCCTACAATGAGCAGTTCTTC
CASSAGASYNEQFF
>TRBJ2-7|TRBD1|TRBV19
TGTGCCAGTAGTAGAAGACAGGGGGCCTACGAGCAGTACTTC
CASSRRQGAYEQYF
>TRBJ2-5|TRBD1|TRBV10-1
TGCGCCAGCAGTGCCCACAGGGGGACGTTGGAGACCCAGTACTTC
CASSAHRGTLETQYF
>TRBJ1-1|TRBD1|TRBV30
TGTGCCTGGAGCCTAGGGACAGGGAACACTGAAGCTTTCTTT
CAWSLGTGNTEAFF
>TRBJ1-1|-|TRBV7-9
TGTGCCAGCAGCTTATGGGGGGTTACTGAAGCTTTCTTT
CASSLWGVTEAFF
>TRBJ2-7|-|TRBV28
TGTGCCAGCAGTCTCCCTAGGTGGCATCCATCCTACGAGCAGTACTTC
CASSLPRWHPSYEQYF
>TRBJ2-1|TRBD2|TRBV5-1
TGCGCCAGCAGCCCCGGGACTAGCGGTATATTGGGGTTCTTC
CASSPGTSGILGFF
>TRBJ1-2|TRBD1|TRBV6-4
TGTGCCAGCAGTCTTTGGACAGGGTCATTCTATGGCTACACCTTC
CASSLWTGSFYGYTF
>TRBJ1-4|TRBD1|TRBV2
TGTGCCGGCGGACAGGGAGGGGGTGAAAAACTGTTTTTT
CAGGQGGGEKLFF
>TRBJ2-3|-|TRBV6-1
TGTGCCAGCAGTGAAGTTGAGTTGGATACGCAGTATTTT
CASSEVELDTQYF
>TRBJ2-5|TRBD1|TRBV25-1
TGTGCCAGCAGTGAGCTCGAAGGGACAGGGAAAGAGGTGAACCAGTACTTC
CASSELEGTGKEVNQYF
>TRBJ2-1|TRBD1|TRBV6-5
TGTGCCAGCAGTTATCGGGGACAGGGCAGGTACAATGAGCAGTTCTTC
CASSYRGQGRYNEQFF
>TRBJ2-1|-|TRBV19
TGTGCCAGTAGTATCGCCCCCAGCAATGAGCAGTTCTTC
CASSIAPSNEQFF
>TRBJ1-5|-|TRBV19
TGTGCCAGTAGTACCCAGGGTACCAATCAGCCCCAGCATTTT
CASSTQGTNQPQHF
>TRBJ2-7|-|TRBV5-1
TGCGCCAGCAGCAACGATAGGACGGGGGAAGAGCAGTACTTC
CASSNDRTGEEQYF
>TRBJ1-2|-|TRBV6-4
TGTGCCAGCAGTGAGGGGCAGGGAGGAAAAAACTATGGCTACACCTTC
CASSEGQGGKNYGYTF
>TRBJ1-2|-|TRBV9
TGTGCCAGCAGCGTAGCTACACCAGGGCGCGACTATGGCTACACCTTC
CASSVATPGRDYGYTF
>TRBJ2-1|TRBD1|TRBV18
TGTGCCAGCTCACCTCTGGACAGGGTCCGTGAGCAGTTCTTC
CASSPLDRVREQFF
>TRBJ2-7|TRBD1|TRBV5-6
TGTGCCAGCAGCTTGGGGGGACAGATAGACGAGCAGTACTTC
CASSLGGQIDEQYF
>TRBJ1-5|-|TRBV7-2
TGTGCCAGCAGCACGCGGACAGATTTTAATCAGCCCCAGCATTTT
CASSTRTDFNQPQHF